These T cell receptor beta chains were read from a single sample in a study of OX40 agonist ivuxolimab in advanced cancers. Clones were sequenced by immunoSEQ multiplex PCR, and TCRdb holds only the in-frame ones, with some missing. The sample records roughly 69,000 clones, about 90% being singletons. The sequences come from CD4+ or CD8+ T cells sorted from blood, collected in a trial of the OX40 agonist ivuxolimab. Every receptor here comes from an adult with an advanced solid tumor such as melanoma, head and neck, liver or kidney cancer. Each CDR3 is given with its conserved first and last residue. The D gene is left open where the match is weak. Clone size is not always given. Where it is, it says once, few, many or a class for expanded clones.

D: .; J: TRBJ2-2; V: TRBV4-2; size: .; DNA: TGTGCCAGCAGCCAGGAGGGTGGAGGCGCCGGGGAGCTGTTTTTT; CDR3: CASSQEGGGAGELFF
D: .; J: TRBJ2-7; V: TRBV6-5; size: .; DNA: TGTGCCAGCAGTTGGGCAGGGTGGAACGAGCAGTACTTC; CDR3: CASSWAGWNEQYF
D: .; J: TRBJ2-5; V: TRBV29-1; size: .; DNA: TGCAGCGCGCGCACGGAGACCCAGTACTTC; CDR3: CSARTETQYF
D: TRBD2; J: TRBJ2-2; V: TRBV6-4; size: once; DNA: TGTGCCAGCAGGACTAGCGGCACCGGGGAGCTGTTTTTT; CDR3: CASRTSGTGELFF
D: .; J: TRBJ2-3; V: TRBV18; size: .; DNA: TGTGCCAGCTCACCCCCGACAGGGGAGGGGACAGATACGCAGTATTTT; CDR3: CASSPPTGEGTDTQYF
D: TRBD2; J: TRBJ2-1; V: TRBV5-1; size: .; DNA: TGCGCCAGCAGCTTGGAGGCGGGAGCCGGTTACAATGAGCAGTTCTTC; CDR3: CASSLEAGAGYNEQFF
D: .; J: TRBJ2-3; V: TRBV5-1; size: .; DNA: TGCGCCAGCAGCTTGGATGGGGTTAGCACAGATACGCAGTATTTT; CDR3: CASSLDGVSTDTQYF
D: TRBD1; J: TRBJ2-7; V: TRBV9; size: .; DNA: TGTGCCAGCAGCGTACTAGGACAGGGGATCTACGAGCAGTACTTC; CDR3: CASSVLGQGIYEQYF
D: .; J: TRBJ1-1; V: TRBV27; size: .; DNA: TGTGCCAGCAGCCGCCAGCCCCAAACTCTCTATTTTGCAGCTTTCTTT; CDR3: CASSRQPQTLYFAAFF
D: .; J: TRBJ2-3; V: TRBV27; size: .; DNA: TGTGCCAGCAGTTTAGACGATACGCAGTATTTT; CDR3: CASSLDDTQYF
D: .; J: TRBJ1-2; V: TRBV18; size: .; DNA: TGTGCCAGCTCACCCTTGGAGTTAAACTATGGCTACACCTTC; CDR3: CASSPLELNYGYTF
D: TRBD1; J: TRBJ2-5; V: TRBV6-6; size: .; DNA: TGTGCCAGCACCCAGACAGGGCGAGAGACCCAGTACTTC; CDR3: CASTQTGRETQYF
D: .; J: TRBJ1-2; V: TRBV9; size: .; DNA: TGTGCCCCCCCGACCAGGCCCGTAACTAACTATGGCTACACCTTC; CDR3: CAPPTRPVTNYGYTF
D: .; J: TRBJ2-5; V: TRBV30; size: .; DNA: TGTGCCTGGAGTCTCATGCGGCGGGAAGGGAAGACCCAGTACTTC; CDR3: CAWSLMRREGKTQYF
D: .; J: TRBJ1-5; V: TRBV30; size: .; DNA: TGTGCCTGGAGTGGGGGCCAGGGAAGTCAGCCCCAGCATTTT; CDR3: CAWSGGQGSQPQHF
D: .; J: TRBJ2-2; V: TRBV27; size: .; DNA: TGTGCCAGCAGTCCCCTACTAAACACCGGGGAGCTGTTTTTT; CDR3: CASSPLLNTGELFF
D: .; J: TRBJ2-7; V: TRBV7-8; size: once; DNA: TGTGCCAGCAGCTCACAGGGTTCGTTAAACGAGCAGTACTTC; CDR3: CASSSQGSLNEQYF
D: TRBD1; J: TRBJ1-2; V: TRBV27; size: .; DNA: TGTGCCAGCAGTTCCGGACAGGGACTCTATGGCTACACCTTC; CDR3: CASSSGQGLYGYTF
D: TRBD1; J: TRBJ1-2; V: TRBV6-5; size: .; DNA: TGTGCCAGCAGTTACCGTGGGACAGGCCACTATGGCTACACCTTC; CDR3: CASSYRGTGHYGYTF
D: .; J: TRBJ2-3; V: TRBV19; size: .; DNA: TGTGCCAGTAGTATAGATCCCAACCTCCCAAGGGGCACAGATACGCAGTATTTT; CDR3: CASSIDPNLPRGTDTQYF
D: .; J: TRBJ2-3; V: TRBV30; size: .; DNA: TGTGCCTGGAGCGGCAAGGGAGATACGCAGTATTTT; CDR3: CAWSGKGDTQYF
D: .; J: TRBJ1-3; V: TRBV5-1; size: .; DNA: TGCGCCAGCAGCTGGGACACGGGCTCTGGAAACACCATATATTTT; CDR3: CASSWDTGSGNTIYF
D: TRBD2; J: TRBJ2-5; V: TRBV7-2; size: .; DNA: TGTGCCAGCAGCTTAGTGAGCAGCGGGAAAGGGCAAGAGACCCAGTACTTC; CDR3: CASSLVSSGKGQETQYF
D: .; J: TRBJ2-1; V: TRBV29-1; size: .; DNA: TGCAGCGTTGGAGTGGGGCACAATGAGCAGTTCTTC; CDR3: CSVGVGHNEQFF
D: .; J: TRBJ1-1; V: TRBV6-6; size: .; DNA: TGTGCCAGTCGCAAACAGGGACCGAACACTGAAGCTTTCTTT; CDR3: CASRKQGPNTEAFF
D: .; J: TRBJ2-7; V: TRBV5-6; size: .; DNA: TGTGCCAGCAGCTTCGTCAGTGTAGTCCCCTACGAGCAGTACTTC; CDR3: CASSFVSVVPYEQYF